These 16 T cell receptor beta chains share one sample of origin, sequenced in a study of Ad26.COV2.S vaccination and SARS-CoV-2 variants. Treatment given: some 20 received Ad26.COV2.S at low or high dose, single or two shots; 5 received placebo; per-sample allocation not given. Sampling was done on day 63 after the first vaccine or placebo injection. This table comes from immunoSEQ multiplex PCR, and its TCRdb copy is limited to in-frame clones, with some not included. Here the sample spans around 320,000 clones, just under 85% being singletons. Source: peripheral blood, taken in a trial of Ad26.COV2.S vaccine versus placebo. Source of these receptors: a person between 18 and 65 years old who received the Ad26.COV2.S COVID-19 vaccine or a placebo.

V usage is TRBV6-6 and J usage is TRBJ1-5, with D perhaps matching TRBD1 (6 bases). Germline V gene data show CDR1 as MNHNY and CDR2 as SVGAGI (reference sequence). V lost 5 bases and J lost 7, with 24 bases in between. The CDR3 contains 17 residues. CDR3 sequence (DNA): TGTGCCAGCAGTCCTTACGCCATACAGGGAGGTGGGCAGCCCCAGCATTTT. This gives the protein CASSPYAIQGGGQPQHF.

CDR3 in DNA: TGTGCCAGCAGTTATAGACAGCGTGAAAAACTGTTTTTT. Residues: CASSYRQREKLFF. This chain connects TRBV6-5 to TRBJ1-4, with D tentatively TRBD1 (5 bases). The CDR3 sequence is 13 residues long. CDR1 and CDR2 from the germline V gene are MNHEY and SVGAGI. V was trimmed by 3 bases and J by 7 bases, leaving 9 bases between them.

The CDR3 is CAWSVLAGGEQFF. DNA of the CDR3: TGTGCCTGGAGTGTACTGGCGGGGGGCGAGCAGTTCTTC. The chain combines TRBV30 with TRBJ2-1, with 8 nucleotides matching TRBD2. Germline CDR1 and CDR2: GTSNPN and SVGIG (reference sequence). This CDR3 is 13 amino acids long. Germline trimming cut 0 bases from V and 10 bases from J; bases unmatched to any gene: 5.

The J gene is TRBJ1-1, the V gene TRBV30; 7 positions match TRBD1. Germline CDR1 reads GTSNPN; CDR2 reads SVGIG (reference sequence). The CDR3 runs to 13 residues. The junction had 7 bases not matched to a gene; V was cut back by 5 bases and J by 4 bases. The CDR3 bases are TGTGCCTGGGATAGGGGGCTGGTCACTGAAGCTTTCTTT. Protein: CAWDRGLVTEAFF.

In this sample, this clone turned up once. The CDR3 reads CSVVIGETQYF. CDR3 DNA: TGCAGCGTTGTAATTGGGGAGACCCAGTACTTC. This sequence joins TRBV29-1 and TRBJ2-5; D unresolved. The V gene lost 4 bases and the J gene lost 5 bases, with 8 bases spanning the gap. Per germline, CDR1 SQVTM and CDR2 ANQGSEA. The CDR3 totals 11 residues.

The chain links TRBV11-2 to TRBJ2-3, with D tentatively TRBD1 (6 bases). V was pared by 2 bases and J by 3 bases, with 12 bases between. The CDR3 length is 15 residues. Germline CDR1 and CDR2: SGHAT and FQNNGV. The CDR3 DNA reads TGTGCCAGCAGCTTATTCGACAGGCTTACAGATACGCAGTATTTT. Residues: CASSLFDRLTDTQYF.

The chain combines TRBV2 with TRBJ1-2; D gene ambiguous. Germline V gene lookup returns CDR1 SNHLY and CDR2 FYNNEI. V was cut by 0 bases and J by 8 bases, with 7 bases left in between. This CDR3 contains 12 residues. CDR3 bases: TGTGCCAGCAGTGAAGCGATCGGAGGCTACACCTTC. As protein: CASSEAIGGYTF.

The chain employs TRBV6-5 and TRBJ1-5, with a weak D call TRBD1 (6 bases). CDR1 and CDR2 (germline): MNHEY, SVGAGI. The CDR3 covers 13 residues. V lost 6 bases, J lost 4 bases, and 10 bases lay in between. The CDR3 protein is CASSRDRNQPQHF. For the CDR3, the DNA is TGTGCCAGCAGCCGAGACAGGAATCAGCCCCAGCATTTT.

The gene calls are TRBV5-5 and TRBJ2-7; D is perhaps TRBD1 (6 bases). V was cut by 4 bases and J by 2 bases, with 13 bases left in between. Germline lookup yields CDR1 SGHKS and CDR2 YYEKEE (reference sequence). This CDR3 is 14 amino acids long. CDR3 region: CASSLTGNPYEQYF. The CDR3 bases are TGTGCCAGCAGCCTGACAGGAAACCCCTACGAGCAGTACTTC.

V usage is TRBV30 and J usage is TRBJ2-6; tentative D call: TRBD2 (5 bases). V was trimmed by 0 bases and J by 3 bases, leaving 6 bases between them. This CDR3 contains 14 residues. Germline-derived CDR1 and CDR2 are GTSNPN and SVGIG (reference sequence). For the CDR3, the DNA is TGTGCCTGGAGTGTGGGAGTTGGGGCCAACGTCCTGACTTTC. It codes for CAWSVGVGANVLTF.

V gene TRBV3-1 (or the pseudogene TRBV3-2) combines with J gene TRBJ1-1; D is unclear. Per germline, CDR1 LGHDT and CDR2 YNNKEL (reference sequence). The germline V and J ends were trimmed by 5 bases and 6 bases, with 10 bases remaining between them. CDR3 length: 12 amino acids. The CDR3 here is CASSSDISEAFF. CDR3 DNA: TGTGCCAGCAGCTCAGACATATCTGAAGCTTTCTTT.

CDR3 amino acids: CASSLDMGRNYNEQFF. CDR3 sequence (DNA): TGTGCCAGCAGCTTGGATATGGGACGCAACTACAATGAGCAGTTCTTC. The V gene is TRBV5-6, the J gene TRBJ2-1; possibly TRBD1 or TRBD2 for D (5 bases each). Per the germline V gene, CDR1 is SGHDT and CDR2 is YYEEEE. Trimming removed 0 bases at V and 3 bases at J, with 13 bases between. The CDR3 has 16 amino acids. The complete variable domain, with remaining parts taken from reference TRBV5-6 and TRBJ2-1, reads DAGVTQSPTHLIKTRGQQVTLRCSPKSGHDTVSWYQQALGQGPQFIFQYYEEEERQRGNFPDRFSGHQFPNYSSELNVNALLLGDSALYLCASSLDMGRNYNEQFFGPGTRLTVL.

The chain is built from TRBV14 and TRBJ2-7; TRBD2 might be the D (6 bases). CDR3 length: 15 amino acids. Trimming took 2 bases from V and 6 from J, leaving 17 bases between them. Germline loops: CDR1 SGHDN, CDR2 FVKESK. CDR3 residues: CASSQWDSARGEQYF. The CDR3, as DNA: TGTGCCAGCAGCCAATGGGATTCGGCGCGGGGCGAGCAGTACTTC.

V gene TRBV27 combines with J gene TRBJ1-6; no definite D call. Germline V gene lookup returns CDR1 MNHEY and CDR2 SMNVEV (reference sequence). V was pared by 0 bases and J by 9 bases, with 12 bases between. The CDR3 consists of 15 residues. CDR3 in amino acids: CASSLSGNYGSPLHF. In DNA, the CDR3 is TGTGCCAGCAGTTTATCGGGAAATTACGGTTCACCCCTCCACTTT.

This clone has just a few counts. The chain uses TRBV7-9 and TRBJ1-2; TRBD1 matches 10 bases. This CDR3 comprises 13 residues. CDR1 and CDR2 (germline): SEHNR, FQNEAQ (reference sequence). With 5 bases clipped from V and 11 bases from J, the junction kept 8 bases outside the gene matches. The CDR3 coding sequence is TGTGCCAGCAGCGTCGGACAGGGGGAAGGATACACCTTC. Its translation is CASSVGQGEGYTF.

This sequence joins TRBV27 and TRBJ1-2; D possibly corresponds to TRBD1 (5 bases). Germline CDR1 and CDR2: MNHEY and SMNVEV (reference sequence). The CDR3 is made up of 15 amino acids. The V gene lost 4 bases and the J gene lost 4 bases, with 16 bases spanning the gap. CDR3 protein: CASSSQGRHGYGYTF. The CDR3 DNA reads TGTGCCAGCAGTTCCCAGGGAAGACACGGCTATGGCTACACCTTC.